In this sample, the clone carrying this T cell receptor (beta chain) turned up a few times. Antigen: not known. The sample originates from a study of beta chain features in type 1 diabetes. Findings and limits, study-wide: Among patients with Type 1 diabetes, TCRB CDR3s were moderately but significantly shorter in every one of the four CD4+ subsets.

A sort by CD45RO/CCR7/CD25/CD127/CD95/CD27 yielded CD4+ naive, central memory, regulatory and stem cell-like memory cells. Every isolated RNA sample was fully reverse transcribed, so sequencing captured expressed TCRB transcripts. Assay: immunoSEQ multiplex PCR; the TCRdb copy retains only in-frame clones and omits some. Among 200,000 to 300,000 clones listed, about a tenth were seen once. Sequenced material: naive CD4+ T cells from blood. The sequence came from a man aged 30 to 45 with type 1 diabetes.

CDR3 in DNA: TGCGCCAGCAGCCCCGGGGGGGCCGGGGAGACCCAGTACTTC. Translated, it gives CASSPGGAGETQYF. This chain joins TRBV5-1 and TRBJ2-5, with TRBD2 matching over 8 bases. Losses at the gene ends were 4 bases for V and 5 bases for J; bases not matched to a gene: 7. Per the germline V gene, CDR1 is SGHRS and CDR2 is YFSETQ. The CDR3 loop spans 14 amino acids.